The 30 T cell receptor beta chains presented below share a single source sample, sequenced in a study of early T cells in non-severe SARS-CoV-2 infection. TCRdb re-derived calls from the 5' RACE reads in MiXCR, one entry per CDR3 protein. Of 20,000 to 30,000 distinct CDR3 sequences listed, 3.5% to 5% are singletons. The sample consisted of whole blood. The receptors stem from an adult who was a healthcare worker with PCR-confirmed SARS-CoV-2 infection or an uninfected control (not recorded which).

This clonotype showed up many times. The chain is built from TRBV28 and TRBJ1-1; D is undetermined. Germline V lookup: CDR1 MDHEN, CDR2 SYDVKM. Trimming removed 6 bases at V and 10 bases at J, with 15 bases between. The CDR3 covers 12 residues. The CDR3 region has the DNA TGTGCCAGCAGCCCCAATGGCGAGCCAGCTTTCTTT. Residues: CASSPNGEPAFF.

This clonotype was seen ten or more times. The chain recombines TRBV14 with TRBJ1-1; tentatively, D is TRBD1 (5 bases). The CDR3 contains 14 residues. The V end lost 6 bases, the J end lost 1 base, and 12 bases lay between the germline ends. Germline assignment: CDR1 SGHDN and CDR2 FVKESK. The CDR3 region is CASRLTATNTEAFF. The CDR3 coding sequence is TGTGCCAGCAGGCTGACAGCAACGAACACTGAAGCTTTCTTT.

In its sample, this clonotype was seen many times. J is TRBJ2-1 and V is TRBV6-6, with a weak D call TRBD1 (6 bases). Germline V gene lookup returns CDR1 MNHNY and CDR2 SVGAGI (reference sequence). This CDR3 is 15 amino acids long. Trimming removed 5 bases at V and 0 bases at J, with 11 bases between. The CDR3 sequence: CASSNRDNSYNEQFF. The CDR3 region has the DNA TGTGCCAGCAGTAACCGGGACAACTCCTACAATGAGCAGTTCTTC.

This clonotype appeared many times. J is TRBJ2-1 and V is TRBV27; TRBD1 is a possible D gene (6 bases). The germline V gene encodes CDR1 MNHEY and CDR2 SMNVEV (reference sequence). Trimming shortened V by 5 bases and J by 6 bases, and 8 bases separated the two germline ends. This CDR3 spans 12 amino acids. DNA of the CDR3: TGTGCCAGCAGTCAACAGGGCAATGAGCAGTTCTTC. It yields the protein CASSQQGNEQFF.

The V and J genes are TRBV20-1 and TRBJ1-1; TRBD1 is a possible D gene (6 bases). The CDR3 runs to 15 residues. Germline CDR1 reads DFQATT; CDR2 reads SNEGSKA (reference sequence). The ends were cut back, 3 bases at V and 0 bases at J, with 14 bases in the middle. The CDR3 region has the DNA TGCAGTGCTAGCCGGGACAAAACCCTGAACACTGAAGCTTTCTTT. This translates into CSASRDKTLNTEAFF.

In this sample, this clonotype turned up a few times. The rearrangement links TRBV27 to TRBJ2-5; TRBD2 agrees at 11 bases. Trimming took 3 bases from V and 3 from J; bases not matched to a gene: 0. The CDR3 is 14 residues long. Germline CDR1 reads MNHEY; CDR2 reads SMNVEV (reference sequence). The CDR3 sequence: CASSLGLAEETQYF. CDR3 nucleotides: TGTGCCAGCAGTTTGGGACTAGCGGAAGAGACCCAGTACTTC.

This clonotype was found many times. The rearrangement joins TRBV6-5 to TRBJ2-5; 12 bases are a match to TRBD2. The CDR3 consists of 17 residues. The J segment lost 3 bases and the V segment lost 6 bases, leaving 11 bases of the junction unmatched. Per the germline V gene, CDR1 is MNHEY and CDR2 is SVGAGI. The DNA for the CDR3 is TGTGCCAGCAGCCCCAATGGACTAGCGGGACCAGAAGAGACCCAGTACTTC. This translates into CASSPNGLAGPEETQYF.

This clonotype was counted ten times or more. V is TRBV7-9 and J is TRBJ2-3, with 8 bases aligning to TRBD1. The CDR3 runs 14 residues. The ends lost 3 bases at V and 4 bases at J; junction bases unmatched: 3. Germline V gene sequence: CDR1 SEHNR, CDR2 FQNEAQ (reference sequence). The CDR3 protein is CASSLTGEADTQYF. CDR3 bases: TGTGCCAGCAGCTTGACAGGGGAGGCAGATACGCAGTATTTT.

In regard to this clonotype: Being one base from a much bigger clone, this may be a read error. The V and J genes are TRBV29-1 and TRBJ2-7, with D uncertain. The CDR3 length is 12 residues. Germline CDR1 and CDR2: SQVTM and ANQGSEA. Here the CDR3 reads CGVRTDSYEQYF. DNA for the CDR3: TGCGGCGTTAGGACGGACTCCTACGAGCAGTACTTC.

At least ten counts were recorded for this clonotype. The CDR3 DNA reads as TGCAGTGCTAATCTATTCCCCACAGATACGCAGTATTTT. Translating gives CSANLFPTDTQYF. V and J are TRBV20-1 and TRBJ2-3; D uncertain. The CDR3 length is 13 residues. The germline V gene has CDR1 DFQATT and CDR2 SNEGSKA (reference sequence). V was clipped by 4 bases and J by 2 bases, with 10 bases between them.

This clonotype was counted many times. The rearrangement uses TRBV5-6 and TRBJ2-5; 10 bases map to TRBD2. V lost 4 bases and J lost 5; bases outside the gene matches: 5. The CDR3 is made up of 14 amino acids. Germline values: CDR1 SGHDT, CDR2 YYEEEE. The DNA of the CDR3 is TGTGCCAGCAGCCCTCTAGCGGGAGCGGAGACCCAGTACTTC. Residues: CASSPLAGAETQYF.

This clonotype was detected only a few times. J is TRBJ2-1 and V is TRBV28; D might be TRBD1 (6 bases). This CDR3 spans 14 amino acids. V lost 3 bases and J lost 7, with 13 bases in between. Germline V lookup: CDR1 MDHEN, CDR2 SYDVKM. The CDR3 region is CASSFGGLGNEQFF. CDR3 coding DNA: TGTGCCAGCAGTTTTGGGGGCCTGGGGAATGAGCAGTTCTTC.

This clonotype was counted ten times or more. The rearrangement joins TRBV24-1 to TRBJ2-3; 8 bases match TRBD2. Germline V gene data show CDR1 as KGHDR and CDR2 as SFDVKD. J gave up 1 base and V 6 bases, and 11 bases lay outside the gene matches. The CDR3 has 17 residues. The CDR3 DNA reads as TGTGCCACCAGTAAGAATACGGGAGGGCTAGGCACAGATACGCAGTATTTT. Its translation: CATSKNTGGLGTDTQYF.

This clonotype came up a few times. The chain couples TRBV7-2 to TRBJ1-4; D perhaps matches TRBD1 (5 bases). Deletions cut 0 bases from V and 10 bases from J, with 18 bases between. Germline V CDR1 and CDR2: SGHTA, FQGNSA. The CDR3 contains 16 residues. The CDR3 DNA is TGTGCCAGCAGCTTAGCCTTCCGGGGACCCGAAGTAAAACTGTTTTTT. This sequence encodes CASSLAFRGPEVKLFF.

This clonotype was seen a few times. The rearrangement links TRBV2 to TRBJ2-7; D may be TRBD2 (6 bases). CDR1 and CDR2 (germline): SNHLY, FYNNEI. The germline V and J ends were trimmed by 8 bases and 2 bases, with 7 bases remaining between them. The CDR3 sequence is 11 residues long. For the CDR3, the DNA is TGTGCCAGCGGAGGGGCCTACGAGCAGTACTTC. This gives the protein CASGGAYEQYF.

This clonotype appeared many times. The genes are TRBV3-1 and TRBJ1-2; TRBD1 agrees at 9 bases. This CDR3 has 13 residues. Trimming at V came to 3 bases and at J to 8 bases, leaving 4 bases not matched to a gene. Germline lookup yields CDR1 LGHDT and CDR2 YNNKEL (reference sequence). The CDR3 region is CASSHWDRDGYTF. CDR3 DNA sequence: TGTGCCAGCAGCCATTGGGACAGGGACGGCTACACCTTC. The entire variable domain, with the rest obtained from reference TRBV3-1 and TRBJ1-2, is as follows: DTAVSQTPKYLVTQMGNDKSIKCEQNLGHDTMYWYKQDSKKFLKIMFSYNNKELIINETVPNRFSPKSPDKAHLNLHINSLELGDSAVYFCASSHWDRDGYTFGSGTRLTVV.

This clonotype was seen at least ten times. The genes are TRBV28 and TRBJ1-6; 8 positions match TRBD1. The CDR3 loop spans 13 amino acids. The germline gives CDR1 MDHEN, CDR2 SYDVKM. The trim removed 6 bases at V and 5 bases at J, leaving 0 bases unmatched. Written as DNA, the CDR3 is TGTGCCAGCAGGACAGGGGATAATTCACCCCTCCACTTT. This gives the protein CASRTGDNSPLHF.

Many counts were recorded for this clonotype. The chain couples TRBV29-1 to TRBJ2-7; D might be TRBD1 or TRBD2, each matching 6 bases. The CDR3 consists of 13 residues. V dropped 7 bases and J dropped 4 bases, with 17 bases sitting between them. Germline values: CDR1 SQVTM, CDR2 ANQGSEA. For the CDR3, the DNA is TGCAGCGCCCGGGGCGGGACAACGTACGAGCAGTACTTC. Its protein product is CSARGGTTYEQYF.

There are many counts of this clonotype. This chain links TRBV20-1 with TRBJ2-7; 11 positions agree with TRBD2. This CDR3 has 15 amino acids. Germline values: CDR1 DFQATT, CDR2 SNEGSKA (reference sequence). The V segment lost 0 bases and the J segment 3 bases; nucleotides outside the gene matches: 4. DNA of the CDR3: TGCAGTGCTAGAGATTGGGGGACTAGCGGCTACGAGCAGTACTTC. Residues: CSARDWGTSGYEQYF.

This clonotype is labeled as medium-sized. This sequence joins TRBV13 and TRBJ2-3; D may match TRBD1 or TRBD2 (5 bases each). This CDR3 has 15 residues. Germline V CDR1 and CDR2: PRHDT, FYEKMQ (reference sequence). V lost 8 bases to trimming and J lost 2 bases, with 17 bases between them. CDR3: CASSSPGTFTDTQYF. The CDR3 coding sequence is TGTGCCAGCTCCTCCCCCGGGACCTTCACAGATACGCAGTATTTT.

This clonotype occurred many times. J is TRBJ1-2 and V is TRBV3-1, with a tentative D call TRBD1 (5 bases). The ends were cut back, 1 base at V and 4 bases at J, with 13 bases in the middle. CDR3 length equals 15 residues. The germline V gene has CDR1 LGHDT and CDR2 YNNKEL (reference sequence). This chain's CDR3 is CASSQVNRGGYGYTF. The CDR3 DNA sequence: TGTGCCAGCAGCCAAGTCAATAGGGGCGGCTATGGCTACACCTTC.

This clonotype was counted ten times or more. The CDR3 spells CASSKRTELTDTQYF. The CDR3 DNA reads as TGTGCCAGCAGCAAAAGGACAGAACTCACAGATACGCAGTATTTT. The J gene is TRBJ2-3, the V gene TRBV9, with D tentatively TRBD1 (6 bases). CDR1 and CDR2 (germline): SGDLS, YYNGEE. With 4 bases removed from V and 2 bases from J, the gap between germline ends came to 14 bases. The CDR3 contains 15 residues.

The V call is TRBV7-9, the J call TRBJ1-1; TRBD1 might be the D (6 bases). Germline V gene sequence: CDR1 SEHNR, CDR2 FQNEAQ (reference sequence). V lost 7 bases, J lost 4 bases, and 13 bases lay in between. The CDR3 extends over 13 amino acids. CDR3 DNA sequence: TGTGCCAGCACCCCCGGGGGCGGCACTGAAGCTTTCTTT. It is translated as CASTPGGGTEAFF.

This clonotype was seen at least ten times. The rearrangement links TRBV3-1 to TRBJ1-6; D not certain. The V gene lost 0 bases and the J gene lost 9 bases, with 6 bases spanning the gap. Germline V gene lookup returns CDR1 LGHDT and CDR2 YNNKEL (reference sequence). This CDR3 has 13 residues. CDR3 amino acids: CASSQDRGSPLHF. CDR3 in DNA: TGTGCCAGCAGCCAAGACCGAGGTTCACCCCTCCACTTT. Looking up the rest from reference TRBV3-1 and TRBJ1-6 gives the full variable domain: DTAVSQTPKYLVTQMGNDKSIKCEQNLGHDTMYWYKQDSKKFLKIMFSYNNKELIINETVPNRFSPKSPDKAHLNLHINSLELGDSAVYFCASSQDRGSPLHFGNGTRLTVT.

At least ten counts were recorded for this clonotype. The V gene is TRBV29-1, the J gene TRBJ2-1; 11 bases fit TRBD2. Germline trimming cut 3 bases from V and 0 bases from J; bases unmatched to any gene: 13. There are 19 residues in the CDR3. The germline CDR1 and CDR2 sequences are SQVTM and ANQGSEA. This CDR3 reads CSVDGISGRAEGSYNEQFF. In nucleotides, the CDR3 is TGCAGCGTTGACGGGATTAGCGGGAGGGCCGAGGGCTCCTACAATGAGCAGTTCTTC.

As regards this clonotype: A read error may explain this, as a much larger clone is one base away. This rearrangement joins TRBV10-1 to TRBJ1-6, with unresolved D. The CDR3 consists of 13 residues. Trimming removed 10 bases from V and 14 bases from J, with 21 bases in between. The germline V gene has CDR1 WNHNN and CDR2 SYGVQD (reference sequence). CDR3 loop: CATPNQGLLTLHF. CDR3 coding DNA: TGCGCCACCCCAAATCAAGGCTTATTAACCCTCCACTTT.

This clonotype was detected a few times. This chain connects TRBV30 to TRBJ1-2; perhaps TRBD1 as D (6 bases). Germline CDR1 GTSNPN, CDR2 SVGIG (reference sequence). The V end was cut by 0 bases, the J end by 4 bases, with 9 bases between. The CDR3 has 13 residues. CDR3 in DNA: TGTGCCTGGAGTGTGGGACATTTCTATGGCTACACCTTC. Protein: CAWSVGHFYGYTF.

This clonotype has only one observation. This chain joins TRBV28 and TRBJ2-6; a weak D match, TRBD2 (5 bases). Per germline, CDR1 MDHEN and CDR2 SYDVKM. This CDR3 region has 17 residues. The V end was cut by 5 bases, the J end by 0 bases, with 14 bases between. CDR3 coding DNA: TGTGCCAGCAGTCCTCCCCATGGGAGCTCTGGGGCCAACGTCCTGACTTTC. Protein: CASSPPHGSSGANVLTF.

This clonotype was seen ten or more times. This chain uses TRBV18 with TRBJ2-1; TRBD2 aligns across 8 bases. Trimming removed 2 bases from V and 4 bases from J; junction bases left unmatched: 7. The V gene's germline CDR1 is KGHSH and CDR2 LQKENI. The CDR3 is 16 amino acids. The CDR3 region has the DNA TGTGCCAGCTCACCAACACTAGCGGACCTTTACAATGAGCAGTTCTTC. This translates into CASSPTLADLYNEQFF.

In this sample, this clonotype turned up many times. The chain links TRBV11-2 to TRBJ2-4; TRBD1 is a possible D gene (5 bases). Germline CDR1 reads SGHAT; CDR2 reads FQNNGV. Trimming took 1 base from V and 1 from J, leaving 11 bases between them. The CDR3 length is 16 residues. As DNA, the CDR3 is TGTGCCAGCAGCTTAGGAGCAGGGTCGGCCAAAAACATTCAGTACTTC. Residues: CASSLGAGSAKNIQYF.